Below are 27 T cell receptor beta chains sequenced from a single sample in a study of cytomegalovirus exposure and HLA in healthy donors. Use of 60 Vbeta and 13 Jbeta primers characterized the PCR. Measured with immunoSEQ multiplex PCR; TCRdb has only the in-frame clones, and not every one. The top ten hold roughly 2.4% of the sample, which has tens of thousands of clones, 65% to 85% seen once. Sequencing used PBMCs. The source of these receptors is a woman aged 50 to 65 in good health and CMV-seronegative.

This clone has just a few counts. The chain couples TRBV28 to TRBJ2-5, with 8 bases identical to TRBD1. Germline CDR1 reads MDHEN; CDR2 reads SYDVKM. The CDR3 length is 14 residues. J gave up 9 bases and V 6 bases, and 12 bases lay outside the gene matches. CDR3 sequence reads: CASSQTTGVGAQYF. The CDR3 region has the DNA TGTGCCAGCAGCCAAACGACAGGGGTAGGGGCCCAGTACTTC. The entire variable domain, with the rest obtained from reference TRBV28 and TRBJ2-5, is as follows: DVKVTQSSRYLVKRTGEKVFLECVQDMDHENMFWYRQDPGLGLRLIYFSYDVKMKEKGDIPEGYSVSREKKERFSLILESASTNQTSMYLCASSQTTGVGAQYFGPGTRLLVL.

The chain has TRBV2 and TRBJ2-3; possible D gene TRBD1, 6 bases. Looked up from germline, CDR1 is SNHLY and CDR2 is FYNNEI. The V gene lost 6 bases and the J gene lost 2 bases, with 15 bases spanning the gap. This CDR3 has 15 residues. DNA for the CDR3: TGTGCCAGCAGCGTTAACAGGGCCGACACAGATACGCAGTATTTT. Translation: CASSVNRADTDTQYF.

This sequence joins TRBV7-9 and TRBJ1-1; D ambiguous. The germline gives CDR1 SEHNR, CDR2 FQNEAQ (reference sequence). The CDR3 length is 16 residues. V lost 5 bases and J lost 4, with 20 bases in between. The DNA of the CDR3 is TGTGCCAGCAGCGACCGTGTACAGTCCTTGAGCACTGAAGCTTTCTTT. Translation: CASSDRVQSLSTEAFF. The whole variable domain, remainder taken from reference TRBV7-9 and TRBJ1-1, is DTGVSQNPRHKITKRGQNVTFRCDPISEHNRLYWYRQTLGQGPEFLTYFQNEAQLEKSRLLSDRFSAERPKGSFSTLEIQRTEQGDSAMYLCASSDRVQSLSTEAFFGQGTRLTVV.

The CDR3 nucleotides are TGTGCCAGCAGCTCAGGACTAGATGTCTCCGATGAGCAGTTCTTC. Encoded protein: CASSSGLDVSDEQFF. The chain combines TRBV11-1 with TRBJ2-1; 7 bases map to TRBD2. J lost 8 bases, V lost 4 bases, and 11 bases had no gene match. Per the germline V gene, CDR1 is SGHAT and CDR2 is FQDESV (reference sequence). CDR3 length equals 15 residues.

The chain has TRBV15 and TRBJ2-1; the match to TRBD2 covers 7 bases. CDR3 length: 19 residues. The V segment lost 0 bases and the J segment 2 bases; nucleotides outside the gene matches: 13. Germline CDR1 and CDR2: LNHNV and YYDKDF (reference sequence). CDR3 sequence (DNA): TGTGCCACCAGCAGAGACAGGGACTACCTCGCCGAAACCTACAATGAGCAGTTCTTC. Translated: CATSRDRDYLAETYNEQFF.

This clone was observed once. The chain couples TRBV6-6 to TRBJ1-4, with a tentative D call TRBD2 (5 bases). The J call may be incorrect, as the DNA end agrees better with TRBJ2-2. The CDR3 runs to 11 residues. Germline assignment: CDR1 MNHNY and CDR2 SVGAGI (reference sequence). The CDR3 sequence is CASKGAGELFF. CDR3 DNA: TGTGCCAGCAAGGGAGCAGGGGAGCTGTTTTTT.

V is TRBV7-2 and J is TRBJ2-3, with 10 bases aligning to TRBD2. In germline, CDR1 is SGHTA, CDR2 FQGNSA. V shed 6 bases and J 3 bases; nucleotides not matched to a gene: 18. This CDR3 region has 19 residues. The CDR3 coding sequence is TGTGCCAGCAGTACCCCTACGGCACTAGCGGGAAGATCTACAGATACGCAGTATTTT. Translation gives CASSTPTALAGRSTDTQYF.

The chain has TRBV10-1 and TRBJ2-1; 8 bases align to TRBD1. V shed 4 bases and J 10 bases; nucleotides not matched to a gene: 9. The germline V gene encodes CDR1 WNHNN and CDR2 SYGVQD (reference sequence). CDR3 size: 14 residues. The CDR3, as DNA: TGCGCCAGCAGTGGTGGACAGGGAATCGGCGAGCAGTTCTTC. The encoded protein is CASSGGQGIGEQFF.

Written as DNA, the CDR3 is TGCGCCAGCAGCCAACAAAAGGGGCTATATCAGCCCCAGCATTTT. Translating it yields CASSQQKGLYQPQHF. V is TRBV4-1 and J is TRBJ1-5; D may be TRBD1 (5 bases). Germline V lookup: CDR1 MGHRA, CDR2 YSYEKL. Trimming stripped 2 bases from V and 5 bases from J, with 13 bases between. The CDR3 consists of 15 residues.

The chain uses TRBV7-3 and TRBJ2-2; 10 bases fit TRBD2. Germline V gives CDR1 SGHTA, CDR2 FQGTGA. Unmatched junction bases numbered 12, after V lost 4 bases and J lost 4 bases. The CDR3 is made up of 18 amino acids. This chain's CDR3 is CASSSAPAGGRGTGELFF. The DNA of the CDR3 is TGTGCCAGCAGCTCAGCACCAGCGGGGGGGCGTGGCACCGGGGAGCTGTTTTTT.

The J gene is TRBJ1-2, the V gene TRBV5-1, with TRBD1 matching over 7 bases. Looked up from germline, CDR1 is SGHRS and CDR2 is YFSETQ. J lost 8 bases, V lost 3 bases, and 4 bases had no gene match. The CDR3 contains 12 residues. The CDR3 DNA is TGCGCCAGCAGCTCGACAGGGCAGGGCTACACCTTC. This encodes CASSSTGQGYTF.

The chain links TRBV27 to TRBJ2-1, with 8 bases matching TRBD2. Losses at the gene ends were 2 bases for V and 7 bases for J; bases not matched to a gene: 1. Germline CDR1 MNHEY, CDR2 SMNVEV (reference sequence). This CDR3 region has 13 residues. In DNA, the CDR3 is TGTGCCAGCAGTTTAACGGGGGGGAATGAGCAGTTCTTC. It yields the protein CASSLTGGNEQFF.

The V gene is TRBV27, the J gene TRBJ1-5; 8 bases fit TRBD1. The germline V gene encodes CDR1 MNHEY and CDR2 SMNVEV (reference sequence). With 3 bases clipped from V and 1 base from J, the junction kept 2 bases outside the gene matches. The CDR3 runs to 15 residues. Written as DNA, the CDR3 is TGTGCCAGCAGTTTGACAGGGGCGAGCAATCAGCCCCAGCATTTT. Its translation is CASSLTGASNQPQHF.

This clone was counted a few times. The chain joins TRBV5-1 to TRBJ2-7, with 9 nucleotides matching TRBD2. V shed 1 base and J 5 bases; nucleotides not matched to a gene: 7. CDR1 and CDR2 (germline): SGHRS, YFSETQ. The CDR3 consists of 15 residues. CDR3 DNA sequence: TGCGCCAGCAGCTTGATGGCGGGAGGGCTCCACGAGCAGTACTTC. Translating gives CASSLMAGGLHEQYF.

The V gene is TRBV11-3, the J gene TRBJ2-3, with TRBD2 identical over 11 bases. V was clipped by 5 bases and J by 0 bases; unmatched bases: 7. The CDR3 contains 17 residues. CDR1 and CDR2 from the germline V gene are SGHNT and YENEEA. The CDR3 spells CASSPSGGFSSTDTQYF. In DNA form, the CDR3 reads TGTGCCAGCAGCCCTAGCGGGGGGTTCTCTAGCACAGATACGCAGTATTTT.

This CDR3 reads CASSVLAGVGNDEQFF. DNA for the CDR3: TGTGCCAGCAGCGTTCTTGCGGGAGTGGGTAACGATGAGCAGTTCTTC. The chain links TRBV7-9 to TRBJ2-1; 7 nucleotides align to TRBD2. This CDR3 is 16 amino acids long. Per the germline V gene, CDR1 is SEHNR and CDR2 is FQNEAQ (reference sequence). V dropped 5 bases and J dropped 8; count of bases not matched to a gene: 15.

CDR3 coding DNA: TGTGCCAGCGGAAGGGTTCGGGGGACGAGCTATGGCTACACCTTC. Residues: CASGRVRGTSYGYTF. This chain joins TRBV7-9 and TRBJ1-2; weak D call: TRBD1 (5 bases). The CDR3 spans 15 residues. CDR1 is SEHNR and CDR2 is FQNEAQ in the germline V gene (reference sequence). Trimming took off 8 bases at V and 4 bases at J, with 20 bases between the two ends.

The chain has TRBV19 and TRBJ2-3; D is uncertain. In germline, CDR1 is LNHDA, CDR2 SQIVND (reference sequence). CDR3 size: 12 residues. Trimming stripped 4 bases from V and 6 bases from J, with 8 bases between. The CDR3 reads CASSTPLDTQYF. CDR3 DNA sequence: TGTGCCAGTAGTACCCCCCTCGATACGCAGTATTTT.

This chain joins TRBV23-1 and TRBJ1-5, with 8 positions matching TRBD1. TRBV23-1 qualifies as an ORF whose function is uncertain. The CDR3 contains 19 residues. Trimming took 3 bases from V and 2 from J; bases not matched to a gene: 15. CDR3 loop: CASSHPPADREVRNQPQHF. In DNA form, the CDR3 reads TGCGCCAGCAGTCACCCCCCCGCGGACAGGGAGGTTCGCAATCAGCCCCAGCATTTT.

Comment on this clone: The identical CDR3 is also encoded by other nucleotide sequences in the sample. The chain couples TRBV6-6 to TRBJ2-7; the match to TRBD1 covers 11 bases. The CDR3 has 15 amino acids. With 5 bases clipped from V and 6 bases from J, the junction kept 9 bases outside the gene matches. CDR1 is MNHNY and CDR2 is SVGAGI in the germline V gene (reference sequence). The CDR3 here is CASSPGQGGNREQYV. The DNA of the CDR3 is TGTGCCAGCAGTCCGGGACAGGGGGGAAATCGCGAGCAGTACGTC.

V gene TRBV5-1 combines with J gene TRBJ2-7; 9 bases line up with TRBD2. This CDR3 comprises 16 residues. V lost 4 bases and J lost 0; bases outside the gene matches: 8. Germline CDR1 SGHRS, CDR2 YFSETQ. CDR3: CASSPKVAGASYEQYF. CDR3 nucleotides: TGCGCCAGCAGCCCCAAGGTAGCGGGGGCCTCCTACGAGCAGTACTTC.

In its sample, this clone was seen a few times. This chain connects TRBV10-3 to TRBJ1-1; 8 bases fit TRBD1. Losses at the gene ends were 6 bases for V and 3 bases for J; bases not matched to a gene: 6. From germline, CDR1 is ENHRY and CDR2 SYGVKD. The CDR3 has 14 amino acids. In DNA, the CDR3 is TGTGCCATCAGAGTGACAGGGGAGGACACTGAAGCTTTCTTT. This encodes CAIRVTGEDTEAFF.

As concerns this clone: Sequence at one end of the junction differs from germline and may be a read error. V usage is TRBV4-1 and J usage is TRBJ2-7; a weak D match, TRBD2 (5 bases). The CDR3 is made up of 14 amino acids. CDR1 is MGHRA, CDR2 YSYEKL, per germline. CDR3 nucleotide sequence: TGCGCCAGCAGCCACCCCGGACTCGGCTACGTGCAGTACTTC. The encoded protein is CASSHPGLGYVQYF.

The V call is TRBV18, the J call TRBJ2-6; the match to TRBD1 covers 9 bases. Losses at the gene ends were 3 bases for V and 2 bases for J; bases not matched to a gene: 2. The CDR3 runs to 16 residues. Germline-derived CDR1 and CDR2 are KGHSH and LQKENI. The CDR3, as DNA: TGTGCCAGCTCACCCGGACAGGGGACTGGGGCCAACGTCCTGACTTTC. It translates to CASSPGQGTGANVLTF.

The chain couples TRBV5-1 to TRBJ2-6; D gene uncertain. Germline V gene data show CDR1 as SGHRS and CDR2 as YFSETQ. Deletions cut 0 bases from V and 0 bases from J, with 10 bases between. The CDR3 consists of 17 residues. The DNA of the CDR3 is TGCGCCAGCAGCTTGGAGGCAGGCACCTCTGGGGCCAACGTCCTGACTTTC. Its translation: CASSLEAGTSGANVLTF.

This sequence joins TRBV4-1 and TRBJ1-5; 7 bases fit TRBD1. V lost 0 bases, J lost 0 bases, and 5 bases stayed unmatched. The CDR3 length is 17 residues. The germline gives CDR1 MGHRA, CDR2 YSYEKL. This CDR3 is CASSQEYGTDSNQPQHF. The CDR3 coding sequence is TGCGCCAGCAGCCAAGAGTACGGGACAGATAGCAATCAGCCCCAGCATTTT.

The chain couples TRBV27 to TRBJ2-7; 13 bases line up with TRBD2. Per germline, CDR1 MNHEY and CDR2 SMNVEV (reference sequence). The V segment lost 4 bases and the J segment 5 bases; nucleotides outside the gene matches: 2. The length of the CDR3 is 14 residues. CDR3 coding DNA: TGTGCCAGCAGTTCCGGGACTAGCGGGAACGAGCAGTACTTC. It is translated as CASSSGTSGNEQYF.